This is a list of T cell receptor beta chains from one sample in a study of cytomegalovirus exposure and HLA in healthy donors. Assay: immunoSEQ multiplex PCR; the TCRdb copy retains only in-frame clones and omits some. The table has about 210,000 clones, 86% seen once. Sequences were obtained from PBMCs. The receptors were sampled from a woman aged 25 to 39 in good health and CMV-seronegative. Each CDR3 is given with its conserved first and last residue. Fields, in order: D gene, clone size, J gene, V gene, CDR3 DNA, CDR3 protein. D genes are given only for firm matches. Size tells how often a clone was seen (once, few, many) or the class of an expanded clone, and some rows leave it out.

d_call: TRBD1; clone_size: -; j_call: TRBJ2-7; v_call: TRBV11-2; cdr3_nt: TGTGCCAGCAGCTTATTCTCCGGGACAGCCTCCTACGAGCAGTACTTC; cdr3_aa: CASSLFSGTASYEQYF
d_call: -; clone_size: -; j_call: TRBJ2-1; v_call: TRBV5-6; cdr3_nt: TGTGCCAGCAGCTTGTCTCCGAGCTCCTACAATGAGCAGTTCTTC; cdr3_aa: CASSLSPSSYNEQFF
d_call: -; clone_size: -; j_call: TRBJ1-3; v_call: TRBV6-1; cdr3_nt: TGTGCCAGCAGTGAATTGGCAGTCTCTGGAAACACCATATATTTT; cdr3_aa: CASSELAVSGNTIYF
d_call: TRBD1; clone_size: -; j_call: TRBJ1-1; v_call: TRBV15; cdr3_nt: TGTGCCACCAGCAGAACCGGGACAGGGGCGTCTAAAGCTTTCTTT; cdr3_aa: CATSRTGTGASKAFF
d_call: TRBD1; clone_size: -; j_call: TRBJ2-7; v_call: TRBV28; cdr3_nt: TGTGCCAGCAGTGTTACAGGGGGCATGGACTACGAGCAGTACTTC; cdr3_aa: CASSVTGGMDYEQYF
d_call: TRBD2; clone_size: -; j_call: TRBJ2-7; v_call: TRBV27; cdr3_nt: TGTGCCAGCAGCCAAGCGGGGGCCCACTCCTACGAGCAGTACTTC; cdr3_aa: CASSQAGAHSYEQYF
d_call: -; clone_size: -; j_call: TRBJ1-1; v_call: TRBV5-1; cdr3_nt: TGCGCCAGCAGCTTGGGGCGACAGTCGGACACTGAAGCTTTCTTT; cdr3_aa: CASSLGRQSDTEAFF
d_call: -; clone_size: -; j_call: TRBJ1-2; v_call: TRBV28; cdr3_nt: TGTGCCAGCAGTTTAGTTAGTTCACGGAGGTATGGCTACACCTTC; cdr3_aa: CASSLVSSRRYGYTF
d_call: -; clone_size: -; j_call: TRBJ1-1; v_call: TRBV4-1; cdr3_nt: TGCGCCAGCAGCCAAGATTACGGACGGGACACAGCTATTGAAGCTTTCTTT; cdr3_aa: CASSQDYGRDTAIEAFF
d_call: -; clone_size: -; j_call: TRBJ2-7; v_call: TRBV2; cdr3_nt: TGTGCTAGCGCTCAGGGGAAGGATGGGGAGCAGTACTTC; cdr3_aa: CASAQGKDGEQYF
d_call: -; clone_size: -; j_call: TRBJ2-7; v_call: TRBV5-8; cdr3_nt: TGTGCCAGCCACAGGGGGGGGCGGGGCCCCAACTACGAGCAGTACTTC; cdr3_aa: CASHRGGRGPNYEQYF
d_call: TRBD2; clone_size: -; j_call: TRBJ2-1; v_call: TRBV7-2; cdr3_nt: TGTGCCAGCAGCCCCGGACTAGCGGGTAGCCCAGAGCAGTTCTTC; cdr3_aa: CASSPGLAGSPEQFF
d_call: -; clone_size: few; j_call: TRBJ2-7; v_call: TRBV7-3; cdr3_nt: TGTGCCAGCAGCAGACGACCGCAGGGGTTTGGTGGCGAGCAGTACTTC; cdr3_aa: CASSRRPQGFGGEQYF
d_call: -; clone_size: -; j_call: TRBJ1-1; v_call: TRBV5-1; cdr3_nt: TGCGCCAGCAGCTCGCTCGACAGGAGGAACACTGAAGCTTTCTTT; cdr3_aa: CASSSLDRRNTEAFF
d_call: -; clone_size: -; j_call: TRBJ2-4; v_call: TRBV7-9; cdr3_nt: TGTGCCAGCAGCAACCGGGACTCAGGAAACATTCAGTACTTC; cdr3_aa: CASSNRDSGNIQYF
d_call: TRBD2; clone_size: -; j_call: TRBJ2-3; v_call: TRBV10-3; cdr3_nt: TGTGCCATCAGTGAGCGGATAACTAGCGGGAGGGAGACTAGCACAGATACGCAGTATTTT; cdr3_aa: CAISERITSGRETSTDTQYF
d_call: -; clone_size: few; j_call: TRBJ2-2; v_call: TRBV6-5; cdr3_nt: TGTGCCAGCTCGACAGATAACACCGGGGAGCTGTTTTTT; cdr3_aa: CASSTDNTGELFF
d_call: -; clone_size: -; j_call: TRBJ2-7; v_call: TRBV30; cdr3_nt: TGTGCCTGGAGTTTTCTCCCCTCCTACGAGCAGTACTTC; cdr3_aa: CAWSFLPSYEQYF
d_call: -; clone_size: -; j_call: TRBJ1-1; v_call: TRBV6-5; cdr3_nt: TGTGCCAGCAGCGACGGGGAGGGAACCTCTGAAGCTTTCTTT; cdr3_aa: CASSDGEGTSEAFF
d_call: -; clone_size: -; j_call: TRBJ1-4; v_call: TRBV11-2; cdr3_nt: TGTGCCAGCAGCTTAGCTCTAAACTGGGACTTAGGAGGAAAACTGTTTTTT; cdr3_aa: CASSLALNWDLGGKLFF
d_call: -; clone_size: many; j_call: TRBJ2-2; v_call: TRBV2; cdr3_nt: TGTGCCAGCAGGGCAGGGATGAACGCCGGGGAGCTGTTTTTT; cdr3_aa: CASRAGMNAGELFF
d_call: TRBD2; clone_size: once; j_call: TRBJ2-7; v_call: TRBV7-9; cdr3_nt: TGTGCCAGCAGCCGTCCGGGGGGAGTCTACGAGCAGTACTTC; cdr3_aa: CASSRPGGVYEQYF
d_call: -; clone_size: -; j_call: TRBJ2-5; v_call: TRBV2; cdr3_nt: TGTGCCAGCTCCCCACAGCAAGAGACCCAGTACTTC; cdr3_aa: CASSPQQETQYF
d_call: -; clone_size: -; j_call: TRBJ1-2; v_call: TRBV7-9; cdr3_nt: TGTGCCAGCAGCCACTTGCGGCAGTCCTCTAACTATGGCTACACCTTC; cdr3_aa: CASSHLRQSSNYGYTF
d_call: TRBD2; clone_size: -; j_call: TRBJ2-7; v_call: TRBV11-1; cdr3_nt: TGTGCCAGCAGCTTAAGACTAGCGGGAACGTACGAGCAGTACTTC; cdr3_aa: CASSLRLAGTYEQYF
d_call: TRBD1; clone_size: -; j_call: TRBJ2-7; v_call: TRBV19; cdr3_nt: TGTGCCAGTAGTGAAGACAGGGGGCCGTACGAGCAGTACTTC; cdr3_aa: CASSEDRGPYEQYF
d_call: -; clone_size: -; j_call: TRBJ2-2; v_call: TRBV18; cdr3_nt: TGTGCCAGCTCGCGGGACGTCCCGAACACCGGGGAGCTGTTTTTT; cdr3_aa: CASSRDVPNTGELFF
d_call: TRBD1; clone_size: -; j_call: TRBJ1-2; v_call: TRBV2; cdr3_nt: TGTGCCAGCAGTCCCCGACAGGGCGGTGGCTACACCTTC; cdr3_aa: CASSPRQGGGYTF
d_call: -; clone_size: -; j_call: TRBJ2-1; v_call: TRBV19; cdr3_nt: TGTGCCAGTAGTATAGATCGGGAAGGGTACAATGAGCAGTTCTTC; cdr3_aa: CASSIDREGYNEQFF